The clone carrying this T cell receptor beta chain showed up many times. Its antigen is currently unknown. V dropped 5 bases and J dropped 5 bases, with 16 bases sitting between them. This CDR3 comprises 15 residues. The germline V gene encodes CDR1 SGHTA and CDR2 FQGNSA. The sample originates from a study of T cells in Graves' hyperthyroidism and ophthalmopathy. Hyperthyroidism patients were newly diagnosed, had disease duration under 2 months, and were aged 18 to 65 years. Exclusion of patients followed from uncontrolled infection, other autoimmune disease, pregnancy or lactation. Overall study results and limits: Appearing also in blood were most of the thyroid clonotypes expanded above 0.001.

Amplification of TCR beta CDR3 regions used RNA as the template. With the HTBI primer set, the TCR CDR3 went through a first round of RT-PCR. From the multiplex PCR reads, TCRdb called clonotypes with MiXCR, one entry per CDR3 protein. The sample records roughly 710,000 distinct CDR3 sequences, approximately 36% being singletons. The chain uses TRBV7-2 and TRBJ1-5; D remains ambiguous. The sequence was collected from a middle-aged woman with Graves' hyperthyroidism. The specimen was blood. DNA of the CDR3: TGTGCCAGCAGCGACCTAAGGAGAGGGTATCAGCCCCAGCATTTT. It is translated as CASSDLRRGYQPQHF.